These 17 T cell receptor beta chains share one sample of origin, sequenced in a study of patients and donors after allogeneic stem cell transplantation. TCRdb re-called the RT-PCR reads through MiXCR, storing one row per CDR3 protein. This table has about a million distinct CDR3 sequences, roughly 18% appearing once. Sequenced input: blood, either unsorted or a sorted T cell fraction (not recorded which). Source of these receptors: a human donor who was either an allogeneic HSCT recipient or a stem cell or donor lymphocyte infusion donor (not recorded which). It is not recorded whose cells these are; they may come from a transplant donor.

In this sample, this clonotype turned up a few times. The chain uses TRBV5-1 and TRBJ1-2; perhaps TRBD1 as D (5 bases). CDR3 length: 13 amino acids. The germline V gene has CDR1 SGHRS and CDR2 YFSETQ. Trimming left V 5 bases short and J 5 bases short, with 13 bases between. CDR3 nucleotides: TGCGCCAGCAGAGACAGTTCAAAATATGGCTACACCTTC. It is translated as CASRDSSKYGYTF. The entire variable domain, with the rest obtained from reference TRBV5-1 and TRBJ1-2, is as follows: KAGVTQTPRYLIKTRGQQVTLSCSPISGHRSVSWYQQTPGQGLQFLFEYFSETQRNKGNFPGRFSGRQFSNSRSEMNVSTLELGDSALYLCASRDSSKYGYTFGSGTRLTVV.

This clonotype was observed a few times. The chain recombines TRBV2 with TRBJ2-7; 8 bases match TRBD2. The V and J ends lost 3 bases and 3 bases, in that order; junction bases with no gene match: 4. The CDR3 consists of 14 residues. Looked up from germline, CDR1 is SNHLY and CDR2 is FYNNEI. The CDR3 DNA is TGTGCCAGCAGTGAGCTTAGCGGGATCTACGAGCAGTACTTC. Protein sequence: CASSELSGIYEQYF.

This clonotype was picked up a small number of times. The chain couples TRBV12-3 or TRBV12-4 to TRBJ1-1; D not resolved. V was shortened by 6 bases and J by 7 bases, with 9 bases between the two germline ends. This CDR3 spans 11 amino acids. Here the CDR3 DNA reads TGTGCCAGCAGCCCCGTTCTTGAAGCTTTCTTT. Its protein product is CASSPVLEAFF.

The gene calls are TRBV5-5 and TRBJ1-2; tentatively, D is TRBD1 (5 bases). The germline V and J ends were trimmed by 2 bases and 4 bases, with 15 bases remaining between them. The germline gives CDR1 SGHKS, CDR2 YYEKEE (reference sequence). The CDR3 is 15 amino acids. Here the CDR3 reads CASSFPGGETYGYTF. The DNA of the CDR3 is TGTGCCAGCAGCTTCCCGGGGGGAGAAACCTATGGCTACACCTTC.

This chain joins TRBV12-3 or TRBV12-4 and TRBJ2-1; 13 bases align to TRBD2. Trimming took 4 bases from V and 8 from J; bases not matched to a gene: 14. This CDR3 spans 18 amino acids. The CDR3: CASSSGRTGTSGVDEQFF. For the CDR3, the DNA is TGTGCCAGCAGTTCAGGCCGCACCGGGACTAGCGGGGTGGATGAGCAGTTCTTC.

The V call is TRBV30, the J call TRBJ2-2; D gene uncertain. Trimming removed 4 bases from V and 7 bases from J, with 22 bases in between. In germline, CDR1 is GTSNPN, CDR2 SVGIG (reference sequence). The CDR3 covers 16 residues. In DNA form, the CDR3 reads TGTGCCTGGAAGATTCGTGGGCAGCCCCTCCTCGGGGAGCTGTTTTTT. This encodes CAWKIRGQPLLGELFF.

V gene TRBV11-2 combines with J gene TRBJ2-2; 13 bases line up with TRBD2. The V gene end was trimmed by 5 bases and the J gene end by 3 bases; junction bases not matched to a gene: 15. Germline-derived CDR1 and CDR2 are SGHAT and FQNNGV. There are 20 residues in the CDR3. DNA for the CDR3: TGTGCCAGCAGCACATTACCGGGACTAGCGGGAAAAATGGACACCGGGGAGCTGTTTTTT. Its protein is CASSTLPGLAGKMDTGELFF.

This clonotype was detected only a few times. This chain connects TRBV7-9 to TRBJ2-3, with 7 bases matching TRBD1. Germline V gives CDR1 SEHNR, CDR2 FQNEAQ (reference sequence). The CDR3 spans 16 residues. V lost 5 bases, J lost 1 base, and 9 bases stayed unmatched. The CDR3 spells CASSPDNRGGTDTQYF. The CDR3 DNA reads as TGTGCCAGCAGCCCCGACAACAGGGGAGGCACAGATACGCAGTATTTT.

In the case of this clonotype: The junction and the germline gene differ at one end; a read error may be behind it. The V call is TRBV12-3 or TRBV12-4, the J call TRBJ1-5; no clear D gene. This CDR3 spans 14 amino acids. CDR3 region: CASIQYHSNQPQHF. CDR3 coding DNA: TGTGCCAGCATCCAATACCATAGCAATCAACCCCAGCATTTT.

This clonotype turned up a few times. The chain joins TRBV2 to TRBJ2-5; TRBD2 agrees at 13 bases. J lost 5 bases, V lost 4 bases, and 10 bases had no gene match. This CDR3 is built from 17 residues. Germline values: CDR1 SNHLY, CDR2 FYNNEI. CDR3 region: CASSGTSGGPLGETQYF. For the CDR3, the DNA is TGTGCCAGCAGTGGGACTAGCGGGGGACCCCTGGGGGAGACCCAGTACTTC.

This clonotype was seen only a few times. V is TRBV6-4 and J is TRBJ1-1, with a possible D match to TRBD1 (6 bases). Germline assignment: CDR1 MRHNA and CDR2 SNTAGT. Trimming pared 5 bases from V and 4 bases from J, leaving 17 bases between. This CDR3 spans 15 amino acids. CDR3: CASSKQQGPSTEAFF. The CDR3 bases are TGTGCCAGCAGTAAACAACAGGGACCGAGCACTGAAGCTTTCTTT.

The chain links TRBV5-1 to TRBJ1-1; TRBD1 is a possible D gene (5 bases). There are 14 residues in the CDR3. Trimming took off 1 base at V and 3 bases at J, with 10 bases between the two ends. Germline CDR1 is SGHRS and CDR2 is YFSETQ. The CDR3 nucleotides are TGCGCCAGCAGCTTGCCAGGGCGGGACACTGAAGCTTTCTTT. This translates into CASSLPGRDTEAFF.

This clonotype was counted ten times or more. This sequence joins TRBV4-1 and TRBJ1-2, with 9 bases lining up with TRBD1. The CDR3 has 17 amino acids. J was trimmed by 4 bases and V by 0 bases; bases with no gene match: 9. From germline, CDR1 is MGHRA and CDR2 YSYEKL. CDR3 coding DNA: TGCGCCAGCAGCCAAGATCATATTGACAGGGGGTCCTATGGCTACACCTTC. Its protein product is CASSQDHIDRGSYGYTF.

Only a few counts were recorded for this clonotype. The rearrangement joins TRBV7-2 to TRBJ1-6; 9 bases fit TRBD1. Per germline, CDR1 SGHTA and CDR2 FQGNSA. The junction had 6 bases not matched to a gene; V was cut back by 5 bases and J by 4 bases. The CDR3 contains 16 residues. The CDR3 reads CASSPPGTGYNSPLHF. CDR3 in DNA: TGTGCCAGCAGCCCTCCCGGGACAGGGTATAATTCACCCCTCCACTTT. Combining the CDR3 with reference TRBV7-2 and TRBJ1-6 gives the whole variable domain GAGVSQSPSNKVTEKGKDVELRCDPISGHTALYWYRQSLGQGLEFLIYFQGNSAPDKSGLPSDRFSAERTGGSVSTLTIQRTQQEDSAVYLCASSPPGTGYNSPLHFGNGTRLTVT.

This clonotype was counted only a few times. This chain links TRBV2 with TRBJ2-3; D is undetermined. Per germline, CDR1 SNHLY and CDR2 FYNNEI. This CDR3 spans 15 amino acids. Trimming pared 2 bases from V and 2 bases from J, leaving 11 bases between. CDR3 in amino acids: CASSEFGRFTDTQYF. CDR3 DNA: TGTGCCAGCAGTGAATTTGGCAGATTCACAGATACGCAGTATTTT.

V usage is TRBV20-1 and J usage is TRBJ1-5; D is undetermined. The CDR3 runs 15 residues. In germline, CDR1 is DFQATT, CDR2 SNEGSKA (reference sequence). The ends were cut back, 6 bases at V and 2 bases at J, with 17 bases in the middle. The CDR3 DNA reads as TGCAGTGCAACCGGGCACTCATCTCGCAATCAGCCCCAGCATTTT. Its protein is CSATGHSSRNQPQHF.

This clonotype appeared a few times. The genes are TRBV20-1 and TRBJ2-7, with 10 positions matching TRBD1. The CDR3 is made up of 13 amino acids. The germline V gene has CDR1 DFQATT and CDR2 SNEGSKA (reference sequence). V lost 6 bases and J lost 5; bases outside the gene matches: 7. In nucleotides, the CDR3 is TGCAGTGCCACGGGACAGGGGCCCCACGAGCAGTACTTC. Translated, it gives CSATGQGPHEQYF.